This record covers a single TCR beta chain. Its target is not known. The data were obtained in a study of cytomegalovirus exposure and HLA in healthy donors. Study-level background: An earlier analysis found under 130 million unique TCR beta sequences from 150 million to 200 million T cells. Unique TCRs numbering approximately 81 million, obtained from HLA-typed donors, made up an early data release. Regarding the study as a whole: The authors assumed roughly uniform sequencing depth across donors for presence/absence analyses. The investigators catalogued 150 to 200 TCR beta chains as cytomegalovirus-associated.

In the PCR, 60 Vbeta and 13 Jbeta primers were used. Measured with immunoSEQ multiplex PCR; TCRdb has only the in-frame clones, and not every one. Its clone listing holds under 200,000 clones. This CDR3 region has 13 residues. Germline V gene lookup returns CDR1 SGHTA and CDR2 FQGNSA. Trimming took 5 bases from V and 10 from J, leaving 15 bases between them. Sequencing used PBMCs. The origin of this receptor is a man aged 30-40 years in good health and CMV-seronegative. This chain links TRBV7-2 with TRBJ1-5, with no clear D. CDR3 residues: CASSPVTIAPQHF. In DNA form, the CDR3 reads TGTGCCAGCAGCCCCGTAACCATAGCACCCCAGCATTTT.